One sample yielded the 29 T cell receptor beta chains listed below, sequenced in a study of multiple sclerosis patients with progressive multifocal leukoencephalopathy. The time point: approximately twelve months of natalizumab therapy. Only in-frame clones appear in the TCRdb table, and some are missing; sequencing was by immunoSEQ multiplex PCR. The profile shows under 30,000 clones, 90% of them singletons. Sequenced here: PBMCs, sampled from a patient treated with natalizumab. These receptors all come from a human donor with multiple sclerosis.

V usage is TRBV5-1 and J usage is TRBJ2-3, with TRBD1 matching 7 bases. The J segment lost 4 bases and the V segment lost 2 bases, leaving 7 bases of the junction unmatched. Germline lookup yields CDR1 SGHRS and CDR2 YFSETQ. The CDR3 contains 15 residues. This CDR3 is CASSLQGTVADTQYF. The CDR3 DNA is TGCGCCAGCAGCTTACAGGGGACGGTCGCAGATACGCAGTATTTT.

The table lists this clone with a count of one. This sequence joins TRBV28 and TRBJ2-3; the match to TRBD2 covers 9 bases. The germline V gene has CDR1 MDHEN and CDR2 SYDVKM. The CDR3 covers 15 residues. Losses at the gene ends were 2 bases for V and 5 bases for J; bases not matched to a gene: 5. DNA of the CDR3: TGTGCCAGCAGTTTAGGGCGGGGGGGCGTAGATACGCAGTATTTT. Translation: CASSLGRGGVDTQYF. Full variable domain (outside the CDR3, taken from reference TRBV28 and TRBJ2-3): DVKVTQSSRYLVKRTGEKVFLECVQDMDHENMFWYRQDPGLGLRLIYFSYDVKMKEKGDIPEGYSVSREKKERFSLILESASTNQTSMYLCASSLGRGGVDTQYFGPGTRLTVL.

Of note for this clone: As the CDR3 is not closed by the conserved phenylalanine or tryptophan, this likely results from a read error. The genes are TRBV5-1 and TRBJ2-3, with 9 bases that match TRBD1. The J segment lost 5 bases and the V segment lost 1 base, leaving 5 bases of the junction unmatched. Germline V gene data show CDR1 as SGHRS and CDR2 as YFSETQ. This CDR3 region has 15 residues. CDR3 in amino acids: CASSLSGQGLDTQYL. In nucleotides, the CDR3 is TGCGCCAGCAGCTTGTCCGGACAGGGGTTAGATACGCAGTATCTT.

The chain is built from TRBV7-8 and TRBJ1-1; D gene ambiguous. V was cut by 2 bases and J by 1 base, with 8 bases left in between. CDR3 size: 14 residues. Looked up from germline, CDR1 is SGHVS and CDR2 is FQNEAQ. The DNA for the CDR3 is TGTGCCAGCAGCTTATACTCCCCGAACACTGAAGCTTTCTTT. This encodes CASSLYSPNTEAFF. Full variable domain (outside the CDR3, taken from reference TRBV7-8 and TRBJ1-1): GAGVSQSPRYKVAKRGQDVALRCDPISGHVSLFWYQQALGQGPEFLTYFQNEAQLDKSGLPSDRFFAERPEGSVSTLKIQRTQQEDSAVYLCASSLYSPNTEAFFGQGTRLTVV.

This clone was observed a handful of times. This sequence joins TRBV28 and TRBJ1-5; D gene ambiguous. Germline lookup yields CDR1 MDHEN and CDR2 SYDVKM. The CDR3 spans 11 residues. V gave up 5 bases and J gave up 11 bases, with 10 bases separating them. CDR3 nucleotide sequence: TGTGCCAGCAGTGCAGACTCGGCCCAGCATTTT. As protein: CASSADSAQHF. The entire variable domain, with the rest obtained from reference TRBV28 and TRBJ1-5, is as follows: DVKVTQSSRYLVKRTGEKVFLECVQDMDHENMFWYRQDPGLGLRLIYFSYDVKMKEKGDIPEGYSVSREKKERFSLILESASTNQTSMYLCASSADSAQHFGDGTRLSIL.

The gene calls are TRBV5-1 and TRBJ1-2, with 7 bases matching TRBD1. J gave up 0 bases and V 2 bases, and 7 bases lay outside the gene matches. Germline V gives CDR1 SGHRS, CDR2 YFSETQ. The CDR3 totals 16 residues. This CDR3 is CASSFEQGPANYGYTF. The CDR3 region has the DNA TGCGCCAGCAGCTTTGAACAGGGGCCCGCTAACTATGGCTACACCTTC.

J is TRBJ1-1 and V is TRBV7-9, with unresolved D. CDR3 length: 14 amino acids. Germline V gene lookup returns CDR1 SEHNR and CDR2 FQNEAQ (reference sequence). Trimming shortened V by 3 bases and J by 4 bases, and 12 bases separated the two germline ends. The CDR3 here is CASSFEGVGTEAFF. CDR3 nucleotide sequence: TGTGCCAGCAGCTTTGAAGGTGTCGGCACTGAAGCTTTCTTT.

V usage is TRBV6-4 and J usage is TRBJ1-6; no reliable D call. The CDR3 covers 13 residues. Trimming shortened V by 3 bases and J by 7 bases, and 7 bases separated the two germline ends. Germline CDR1 reads MRHNA; CDR2 reads SNTAGT. CDR3 sequence: CASSEARNSPLHF. The CDR3, as DNA: TGTGCCAGCAGTGAAGCGCGAAATTCACCCCTCCACTTT.

The chain carries TRBV5-1 and TRBJ2-3, with D possibly being TRBD1 or TRBD2 (6 bases each). V was pared by 5 bases and J by 6 bases, with 10 bases between. The CDR3 has 12 residues. The germline CDR1 and CDR2 sequences are SGHRS and YFSETQ. CDR3 in DNA: TGCGCCAGCAGACTAGGGGGGGATACGCAGTATTTT. This sequence encodes CASRLGGDTQYF.

V usage is TRBV19 and J usage is TRBJ1-4; 7 bases are shared with TRBD1. V gave up 10 bases and J gave up 2 bases; unmatched junction bases: 7. The CDR3 is 14 residues long. Germline CDR1 is LNHDA and CDR2 is SQIVND (reference sequence). This chain's CDR3 is CATGTGVTNEKLFF. CDR3 DNA: TGTGCCACCGGCACAGGGGTCACTAATGAAAAACTGTTTTTT.

This chain links TRBV15 with TRBJ2-7; possibly TRBD2 for D (6 bases). Germline V gene sequence: CDR1 LNHNV, CDR2 YYDKDF (reference sequence). This CDR3 has 14 amino acids. The V gene lost 5 bases and the J gene lost 4 bases, with 15 bases spanning the gap. The CDR3 DNA sequence: TGTGCCACCAGCCCCCTGGGACTGTCTTACGAGCAGTACTTC. Protein product: CATSPLGLSYEQYF. Filled out from reference TRBV15 and TRBJ2-7, the complete variable domain reads DAMVIQNPRYQVTQFGKPVTLSCSQTLNHNVMYWYQQKSSQAPKLLFHYYDKDFNNEADTPDNFQSRRPNTSFCFLDIRSPGLGDTAMYLCATSPLGLSYEQYFGPGTRLTVT.

The V gene is TRBV29-1, the J gene TRBJ1-1, with 7 nucleotides matching TRBD1. Germline V gene lookup returns CDR1 SQVTM and CDR2 ANQGSEA. Trimming removed 7 bases from V and 7 bases from J; junction bases left unmatched: 3. CDR3 length: 10 amino acids. This chain's CDR3 is CSGNRGEAFF. In DNA form, the CDR3 reads TGCAGCGGAAACAGGGGTGAAGCTTTCTTT.

This clone was detected a few times. This chain joins TRBV11-2 and TRBJ1-6; 7 bases are a match to TRBD1. Per germline, CDR1 SGHAT and CDR2 FQNNGV. The CDR3 runs 15 residues. The trim removed 0 bases at V and 9 bases at J, leaving 5 bases unmatched. The CDR3 sequence: CASSLERGPSSPLHF. CDR3 sequence (DNA): TGTGCCAGCAGCTTAGAGAGGGGGCCAAGTTCACCCCTCCACTTT. Looking up the rest from reference TRBV11-2 and TRBJ1-6 gives the full variable domain: EAGVAQSPRYKIIEKRQSVAFWCNPISGHATLYWYQQILGQGPKLLIQFQNNGVVDDSQLPKDRFSAERLKGVDSTLKIQPAKLEDSAVYLCASSLERGPSSPLHFGNGTRLTVT.

The chain carries TRBV9 and TRBJ1-6; D may be TRBD1 (5 bases). The germline gives CDR1 SGDLS, CDR2 YYNGEE. The V end lost 0 bases, the J end lost 7 bases, and 11 bases lay between the germline ends. This CDR3 has 15 residues. The CDR3 DNA reads TGTGCCAGCAGCGTAGCAGGGCACGGGAATTCACCCCTCCACTTT. This encodes CASSVAGHGNSPLHF.

This clone was seen a few times. This chain uses TRBV10-3 with TRBJ1-1; D gene unclear. Germline lookup yields CDR1 ENHRY and CDR2 SYGVKD. The CDR3 has 12 amino acids. Trimming left V 2 bases short and J 1 base short, with 2 bases between. The CDR3 loop is CAISEGNTEAFF. The DNA of the CDR3 is TGTGCCATCAGTGAGGGGAACACTGAAGCTTTCTTT.

The V and J genes are TRBV2 and TRBJ1-5; the D is unclear. Germline V lookup: CDR1 SNHLY, CDR2 FYNNEI. This CDR3 is built from 11 residues. V lost 5 bases and J lost 12, with 11 bases in between. CDR3 sequence: CASSQQFIQHF. The DNA of the CDR3 is TGTGCCAGCAGTCAACAGTTCATCCAGCATTTT.

The chain carries TRBV5-1 and TRBJ1-3; TRBD1 aligns across 10 bases. V dropped 4 bases and J dropped 0; count of bases not matched to a gene: 7. The germline gives CDR1 SGHRS, CDR2 YFSETQ. This CDR3 comprises 17 residues. The CDR3 reads CASSTGQGVSSGNTIYF. Written as DNA, the CDR3 is TGCGCCAGCAGCACTGGACAGGGGGTTAGCTCTGGAAACACCATATATTTT.

This sequence joins TRBV4-1 and TRBJ2-3; D is ambiguous. The germline V gene encodes CDR1 MGHRA and CDR2 YSYEKL. V was shortened by 1 base and J by 2 bases, with 10 bases between the two germline ends. The CDR3 is made up of 15 amino acids. CDR3 residues: CASSQGLEPTDTQYF. Here the CDR3 DNA reads TGCGCCAGCAGCCAAGGACTTGAGCCCACAGATACGCAGTATTTT.

The chain employs TRBV5-1 and TRBJ2-2; 7 nucleotides align to TRBD1. The CDR3 spans 16 residues. Germline V CDR1 and CDR2: SGHRS, YFSETQ. Germline trimming cut 2 bases from V and 6 bases from J; bases unmatched to any gene: 10. The CDR3, as DNA: TGCGCCAGCAGCTTACCAACAGGGGCTGGGTCCGGGGAGCTGTTTTTT. It codes for CASSLPTGAGSGELFF.

The chain uses TRBV14 and TRBJ2-3; weak D call: TRBD1 (5 bases). The V end lost 5 bases, the J end lost 2 bases, and 11 bases lay between the germline ends. Germline V gives CDR1 SGHDN, CDR2 FVKESK. The CDR3 consists of 14 residues. The CDR3 reads CASSFRTYTDTQYF. The CDR3 DNA follows: TGTGCCAGCAGCTTTCGGACATACACAGATACGCAGTATTTT.

This rearrangement joins TRBV6-1 to TRBJ1-1; possible D gene TRBD1, 5 bases. CDR3 size: 15 residues. V lost 0 bases and J lost 0, with 8 bases in between. Germline assignment: CDR1 MNHNS and CDR2 SASEGT. CDR3 nucleotides: TGTGCCAGCAGTGAAGCGCAGGGCATGAACACTGAAGCTTTCTTT. Its protein product is CASSEAQGMNTEAFF.

The chain combines TRBV6-6 with TRBJ2-7; D might be TRBD1 (6 bases). This CDR3 has 14 amino acids. V was pared by 4 bases and J by 2 bases, with 12 bases between. Per the germline V gene, CDR1 is MNHNY and CDR2 is SVGAGI (reference sequence). The CDR3: CASSFVRGTYEQYF. The CDR3 nucleotides read TGTGCCAGCAGTTTCGTCAGGGGTACCTACGAGCAGTACTTC.

The chain carries TRBV30 and TRBJ1-2; 8 nucleotides match TRBD1. The V gene end was trimmed by 2 bases and the J gene end by 1 base; junction bases not matched to a gene: 3. The germline CDR1 and CDR2 sequences are GTSNPN and SVGIG (reference sequence). This CDR3 spans 14 amino acids. The CDR3 DNA is TGTGCCTGGAGTACAGGACAGGGTAACTATGGCTACACCTTC. Translated, it gives CAWSTGQGNYGYTF.

Here the CDR3 reads CSVVQGNEKLFF. CDR3 coding DNA: TGCAGCGTTGTACAGGGGAATGAAAAACTGTTTTTT. The chain carries TRBV29-1 and TRBJ1-4, with 7 bases lining up with TRBD1. Germline loops: CDR1 SQVTM, CDR2 ANQGSEA. The CDR3 spans 12 residues. J was trimmed by 5 bases and V by 4 bases; bases with no gene match: 1. The variable domain in full, completed from reference TRBV29-1 and TRBJ1-4, reads SAVISQKPSRDICQRGTSLTIQCQVDSQVTMMFWYRQQPGQSLTLIATANQGSEATYESGFVIDKFPISRPNLTFSTLTVSNMSPEDSSIYLCSVVQGNEKLFFGSGTQLSVL.

The CDR3 DNA sequence: TGTGCCAGCAGCCCTGCCGCCGCGGGGGGGTTTGCTACGCAGTATTTT. Protein: CASSPAAAGGFATQYF. V gene TRBV11-3 combines with J gene TRBJ2-3; 9 bases are a match to TRBD2. With 5 bases clipped from V and 8 bases from J, the junction kept 14 bases outside the gene matches. Germline-derived CDR1 and CDR2 are SGHNT and YENEEA. The CDR3 is made up of 16 amino acids.

The genes are TRBV7-9 and TRBJ1-4, with D tentatively TRBD1 (5 bases). Germline loops: CDR1 SEHNR, CDR2 FQNEAQ (reference sequence). Between the trimmed V and J ends, which lost 0 bases and 5 bases, there was a span of 13 bases. This CDR3 is 16 amino acids long. The chain's CDR3 is CASSLARNRQNEKLFF. DNA for the CDR3: TGTGCCAGCAGCTTAGCGAGGAACAGGCAAAATGAAAAACTGTTTTTT.

V usage is TRBV6-1 and J usage is TRBJ1-2; D remains ambiguous. CDR1 is MNHNS, CDR2 SASEGT, per germline. V gave up 2 bases and J gave up 5 bases, with 6 bases separating them. The CDR3 runs 12 residues. The CDR3: CASSENRYGYTF. The CDR3 region has the DNA TGTGCCAGCAGTGAAAATCGGTATGGCTACACCTTC.

In this sample, this clone turned up a few times. The chain recombines TRBV6-5 with TRBJ1-2; D remains unclear. CDR1 is MNHEY, CDR2 SVGAGI, per germline. There are 14 residues in the CDR3. Trimming left V 0 bases short and J 7 bases short, with 12 bases between. In DNA form, the CDR3 reads TGTGCCAGCAGTTACTCGTCCGGGGTGGGTGGCTACACCTTC. It translates to CASSYSSGVGGYTF.

CDR3 bases: TGCGCCAGCAGCTATGACCTCCAGAACCGAAAGACCTATGGCTACACCTTC. Protein product: CASSYDLQNRKTYGYTF. This chain joins TRBV4-1 and TRBJ1-2; D ambiguous. CDR3 size: 17 residues. Trimming stripped 5 bases from V and 4 bases from J, with 23 bases between. CDR1 and CDR2 from the germline V gene are MGHRA and YSYEKL.